This T cell receptor (beta chain) was recorded in a study of cytomegalovirus exposure and HLA in healthy donors. Germline CDR1 and CDR2: LNHDA and SQIVND (reference sequence). The V end was cut by 0 bases, the J end by 0 bases, with 9 bases between. The length of the CDR3 is 16 residues. The donors were members of the validation cohort, which comprised 100 to 150 subjects and was separate from the first cohort of around 700 subjects. Comments on this clone: What it recognizes is unknown.

Findings and limits, study-wide: Reports described diagnosis of cytomegalovirus status by the classifier as highly specific and sensitive. CMV antigen specificity of a few CMV-associated chains was confirmed in vitro.

Method: immunoSEQ multiplex PCR; TCRdb's copy keeps in-frame clones and lacks some. The sample has about 190,000 clones, about 83% seen once. The sequencing sample was made of PBMCs. The J gene is TRBJ1-5, the V gene TRBV19, with D uncertain. The TCR originated in a woman between 18 and 29 years old in good health and CMV-seronegative. The DNA of the CDR3 is TGTGCCAGTAGTATAGATACGCGCGATAGCAATCAGCCCCAGCATTTT. This encodes CASSIDTRDSNQPQHF. Using reference TRBV19 and TRBJ1-5 for the parts outside the CDR3, the full variable domain is DGGITQSPKYLFRKEGQNVTLSCEQNLNHDAMYWYRQDPGQGLRLIYYSQIVNDFQKGDIAEGYSVSREKKESFPLTVTSAQKNPTAFYLCASSIDTRDSNQPQHFGDGTRLSIL.